The 25 T cell receptor beta chains listed next were all sequenced from one sample in a study of T cells in localized non-small cell lung cancer. Here immunoSEQ multiplex PCR was the method, and the copy in TCRdb shows in-frame clones only, minus some. The data contain 70,000 to 80,000 clones, more than 75% of them seen just once; the ten biggest clones take up 20% to 25%. The sample here was peripheral blood, taken before any cancer treatment. Receptors originate from a woman aged 40 to 75 with stage I squamous cell lung carcinoma.

This clone was found once. The chain couples TRBV29-1 to TRBJ2-5; D not certain. The germline V gene encodes CDR1 SQVTM and CDR2 ANQGSEA. The CDR3 spans 13 residues. Trimming stripped 0 bases from V and 4 bases from J, with 9 bases between. This CDR3 reads CSVEDGRRETQYF. The DNA for the CDR3 is TGCAGCGTTGAAGACGGCAGGAGAGAGACCCAGTACTTC. The variable domain in full, with the rest retrieved from reference TRBV29-1 and TRBJ2-5, is SAVISQKPSRDICQRGTSLTIQCQVDSQVTMMFWYRQQPGQSLTLIATANQGSEATYESGFVIDKFPISRPNLTFSTLTVSNMSPEDSSIYLCSVEDGRRETQYFGPGTRLLVL.

The chain has TRBV5-6 and TRBJ1-3; D unresolved. Germline V gene lookup returns CDR1 SGHDT and CDR2 YYEEEE. This CDR3 has 16 amino acids. The V end was cut by 0 bases, the J end by 0 bases, with 10 bases between. CDR3: CASSLGPPSSGNTIYF. The CDR3, as DNA: TGTGCCAGCAGCTTGGGTCCCCCGTCCTCTGGAAACACCATATATTTT.

This clone was recorded once. The gene calls are TRBV30 and TRBJ1-1; D is uncertain. The CDR3 loop spans 15 amino acids. Trimming left V 2 bases short and J 6 bases short, with 19 bases between. Germline-derived CDR1 and CDR2 are GTSNPN and SVGIG (reference sequence). This CDR3 is CAWSSLGLGSSEAFF. The CDR3 coding sequence is TGTGCCTGGAGTAGCCTTGGGCTCGGATCTTCTGAAGCTTTCTTT.

The rearrangement uses TRBV30 and TRBJ1-2, with 7 bases aligning to TRBD1. The V gene's germline CDR1 is GTSNPN and CDR2 SVGIG (reference sequence). V was pared by 5 bases and J by 9 bases, with 9 bases of the junction left unmatched. CDR3 length: 12 residues. The CDR3 region is CAWGKQGYSYTF. The CDR3 DNA reads TGTGCCTGGGGAAAACAGGGGTATAGCTACACCTTC.

J is TRBJ1-1 and V is TRBV6-6; D is unresolved. The CDR3 consists of 13 residues. V was clipped by 4 bases and J by 1 base, with 7 bases between them. Germline CDR1 reads MNHNY; CDR2 reads SVGAGI (reference sequence). The CDR3 region has the DNA TGTGCCAGCAGTTTGAAGGGGAACACTGAAGCTTTCTTT. Encoded protein: CASSLKGNTEAFF.

The V and J genes are TRBV5-1 and TRBJ2-3, with TRBD1 matching over 8 bases. CDR1 is SGHRS and CDR2 is YFSETQ in the germline V gene. V shed 5 bases, J shed 2 bases, and the junction held 4 bases outside the gene matches. The CDR3 is made up of 14 amino acids. The CDR3 bases are TGCGCCAGCAGGGGGACAGGACCCACAGATACGCAGTATTTT. It specifies CASRGTGPTDTQYF.

A remark on this clone: The sample contains more than one DNA sequence encoding this CDR3. The rearrangement links TRBV5-1 to TRBJ2-3; 7 bases line up with TRBD1. This CDR3 comprises 17 residues. Germline CDR1 is SGHRS and CDR2 is YFSETQ. Trimming took 0 bases from V and 1 from J; bases not matched to a gene: 8. The CDR3, as DNA: TGCGCCAGCAGCTTGGCTTTGGCAGGGGGACGCACAGATACGCAGTATTTT. Its translation: CASSLALAGGRTDTQYF.

The DNA of the CDR3 is TGTGCCAGCAGCGTGGGGGGAAGATATGGCTACACCTTC. Translated: CASSVGGRYGYTF. The chain links TRBV16 to TRBJ1-2; weak D call: TRBD1 (5 bases). The V and J ends lost 5 bases and 5 bases respectively, with 12 bases between them. Looked up from germline, CDR1 is KGHSY and CDR2 is FQNENV. This CDR3 comprises 13 residues.

As regards this clone: This sample includes further DNA sequences coding for the same CDR3. The chain uses TRBV2 and TRBJ2-6, with 8 bases aligning to TRBD1. The trim removed 5 bases at V and 2 bases at J, leaving 2 bases unmatched. CDR1 is SNHLY, CDR2 FYNNEI, per germline. There are 15 residues in the CDR3. The CDR3 DNA is TGTGCCAGCAGTTTGGACAGGGCTGGGGCCAACGTCCTGACTTTC. This sequence encodes CASSLDRAGANVLTF.

J is TRBJ1-2 and V is TRBV12-5; 7 bases agree with TRBD1. From germline, CDR1 is LGHNT and CDR2 FRNRAP. This CDR3 spans 15 amino acids. With 1 base clipped from V and 2 bases from J, the junction kept 4 bases outside the gene matches. The CDR3 nucleotides read TGTGCTAGTGGTTTGGGGACAGGTTGGAACTATGGCTACACCTTC. Protein product: CASGLGTGWNYGYTF. Based on the CDR3 plus reference TRBV12-5 and TRBJ1-2, the full variable domain is DARVTQTPRHKVTEMGQEVTMRCQPILGHNTVFWYRQTMMQGLELLAYFRNRAPLDDSGMPKDRFSAEMPDATLATLKIQPSEPRDSAVYFCASGLGTGWNYGYTFGSGTRLTVV.

In its sample, this clone was seen once. CDR3 DNA: TGTGCCAGCAGCCAAGAACAGACCTATAATTCACCCCTCCACTTT. This sequence encodes CASSQEQTYNSPLHF. J is TRBJ1-6 and V is TRBV4-2; D uncertain. CDR3 length: 15 residues. Deletions cut 0 bases from V and 2 bases from J, with 5 bases between. Germline loops: CDR1 LGHNA, CDR2 YNFKEQ.

V gene TRBV4-1 combines with J gene TRBJ2-5; D unclear. The germline V gene encodes CDR1 MGHRA and CDR2 YSYEKL. The CDR3 covers 15 residues. The V end was cut by 1 base, the J end by 1 base, with 10 bases between. The CDR3 loop is CASSQGWSSQETQYF. As DNA, the CDR3 is TGCGCCAGCAGCCAAGGGTGGAGTTCCCAAGAGACCCAGTACTTC.

This chain links TRBV7-2 with TRBJ1-1, with D unresolved. Germline CDR1 SGHTA, CDR2 FQGNSA. V gave up 2 bases and J gave up 5 bases, with 9 bases separating them. The CDR3 sequence is 13 residues long. The CDR3 region is CASSLSSRTEAFF. The CDR3 coding sequence is TGTGCCAGCAGCTTATCCTCGCGGACTGAAGCTTTCTTT.

The chain recombines TRBV7-9 with TRBJ1-1; no definite D call. Germline CDR1 reads SEHNR; CDR2 reads FQNEAQ (reference sequence). V was trimmed by 5 bases and J by 4 bases, leaving 14 bases between them. This CDR3 contains 14 residues. The CDR3 is CASSLSNLGTEAFF. In DNA form, the CDR3 reads TGTGCCAGCAGCCTGTCTAATTTGGGCACTGAAGCTTTCTTT. Complete variable domain (other parts from reference TRBV7-9 and TRBJ1-1): DTGVSQNPRHKITKRGQNVTFRCDPISEHNRLYWYRQTLGQGPEFLTYFQNEAQLEKSRLLSDRFSAERPKGSFSTLEIQRTEQGDSAMYLCASSLSNLGTEAFFGQGTRLTVV.

Comment on this clone: One end of the junction is discordant with germline, which a read error may explain. V gene TRBV30 combines with J gene TRBJ2-7; 8 nucleotides align to TRBD1. Germline CDR1 and CDR2: GTSNPN and SVGIG (reference sequence). There are 13 residues in the CDR3. This chain's CDR3 is CAWSVGQGLRGDF. Here the CDR3 DNA reads TGTGCCTGGAGTGTAGGACAGGGACTCAGGGGGGACTTC.

The genes are TRBV7-2 and TRBJ2-7, with 9 bases lining up with TRBD1. CDR3 length equals 15 residues. The V gene end was trimmed by 4 bases and the J gene end by 3 bases; junction bases not matched to a gene: 7. Germline values: CDR1 SGHTA, CDR2 FQGNSA. CDR3 bases: TGTGCCAGCAGCTCGGGGACAGGGCATTTCTACGAGCAGTACTTC. Its translation is CASSSGTGHFYEQYF.

V gene TRBV12-5 combines with J gene TRBJ1-6; D ambiguous. Germline CDR1 is LGHNT and CDR2 is FRNRAP. The CDR3 length is 13 residues. Trimming took 7 bases from V and 7 from J, leaving 11 bases between them. The CDR3: CASATLGNSPLHF. As DNA, the CDR3 is TGTGCTAGTGCCACGCTTGGGAATTCACCCCTCCACTTT.

This sequence joins TRBV5-6 and TRBJ2-6; 7 bases line up with TRBD1. CDR1 is SGHDT and CDR2 is YYEEEE in the germline V gene. The length of the CDR3 is 18 residues. With V trimmed by 3 bases and J by 1 base, 10 bases remained unmatched. Written as DNA, the CDR3 is TGTGCCAGCAGCTCGTTCCGGGACAGTTTATCTGGGGCCAACGTCCTGACTTTC. Protein product: CASSSFRDSLSGANVLTF.

J is TRBJ1-2 and V is TRBV19; TRBD1 matches 9 bases. Germline values: CDR1 LNHDA, CDR2 SQIVND (reference sequence). Germline trimming cut 6 bases from V and 5 bases from J; bases unmatched to any gene: 7. The CDR3 covers 14 residues. CDR3 sequence (DNA): TGTGCCAGTAGCCGTACCGGGACAGGGTATGGCTACACCTTC. This translates into CASSRTGTGYGYTF.

CDR3 in amino acids: CASRKGQGAIDTEAFF. The CDR3 nucleotides read TGCGCCAGCAGAAAGGGACAGGGGGCGATTGACACTGAAGCTTTCTTT. J is TRBJ1-1 and V is TRBV5-1; 12 bases agree with TRBD1. Per the germline V gene, CDR1 is SGHRS and CDR2 is YFSETQ. CDR3 length equals 16 residues. With 5 bases clipped from V and 3 bases from J, the junction kept 8 bases outside the gene matches.

The chain has TRBV11-2 and TRBJ2-1; perhaps TRBD2 as D (5 bases). The CDR3 is made up of 12 amino acids. Germline V gives CDR1 SGHAT, CDR2 FQNNGV. V was clipped by 9 bases and J by 6 bases, with 12 bases between them. The CDR3 protein is CASSTIGNEQFF. CDR3 bases: TGTGCCAGTTCGACTATCGGCAATGAGCAGTTCTTC.

J is TRBJ2-1 and V is TRBV9; D possibly corresponds to TRBD2 (5 bases). The CDR3 runs 17 residues. With 2 bases removed from V and 0 bases from J, the gap between germline ends came to 15 bases. Germline CDR1 SGDLS, CDR2 YYNGEE. The CDR3 reads CASSVGFGRSSYNEQFF. CDR3 in DNA: TGTGCCAGCAGCGTGGGGTTTGGGAGAAGCTCCTACAATGAGCAGTTCTTC.

This chain joins TRBV18 and TRBJ2-7, with 8 nucleotides matching TRBD1. Germline-derived CDR1 and CDR2 are KGHSH and LQKENI. The CDR3 runs to 15 residues. Trimming cost V 0 bases and J 7 bases; bases outside gene matches: 8. CDR3 DNA: TGTGCCAGCTCACCACCGGGACAGGCCTCCTGGGAGCAGTACTTC. It codes for CASSPPGQASWEQYF.

A note on this clone: This CDR3 is also generated by other DNA sequences in the sample. The genes are TRBV5-1 and TRBJ2-5; 9 nucleotides line up with TRBD1. Trimming took 3 bases from V and 4 from J; bases not matched to a gene: 4. CDR1 is SGHRS and CDR2 is YFSETQ in the germline V gene. CDR3 length: 14 amino acids. The CDR3 region is CASSSGTGRETQYF. The CDR3 nucleotides read TGCGCCAGCAGCTCCGGGACAGGGCGAGAGACCCAGTACTTC.

The rearrangement uses TRBV15 and TRBJ1-4; no firm D call. V was cut by 5 bases and J by 3 bases, with 13 bases left in between. The V gene's germline CDR1 is LNHNV and CDR2 YYDKDF (reference sequence). This CDR3 has 15 amino acids. This chain's CDR3 is CATSPRHTANEKLFF. The CDR3 nucleotides read TGTGCCACCAGCCCCCGGCACACAGCTAATGAAAAACTGTTTTTT.